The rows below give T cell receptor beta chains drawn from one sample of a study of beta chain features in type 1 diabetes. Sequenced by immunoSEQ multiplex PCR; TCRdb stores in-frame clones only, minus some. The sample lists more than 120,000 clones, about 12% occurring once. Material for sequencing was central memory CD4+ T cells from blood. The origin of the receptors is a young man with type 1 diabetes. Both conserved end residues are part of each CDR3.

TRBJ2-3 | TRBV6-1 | CASSAGTSGEGTQYF
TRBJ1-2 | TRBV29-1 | CSVGEQYGYTF
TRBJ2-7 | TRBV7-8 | CASHRDAGSEQYF
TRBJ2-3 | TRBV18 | CASSPPGPRGDTQYF
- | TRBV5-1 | CASSLGQDFYEQYF
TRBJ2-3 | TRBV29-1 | CSVVGGAAMSTDTQYF
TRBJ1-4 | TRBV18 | CASSPLGEAANEKLFF
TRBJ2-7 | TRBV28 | CASSLLAMSSYEQYF
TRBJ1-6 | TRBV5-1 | CASSLGERNSPLHF
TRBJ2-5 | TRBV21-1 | CASSPQFQETQYF
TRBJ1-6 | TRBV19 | CASSISGLRYNSPLHF
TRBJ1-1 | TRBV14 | CASSQDLARNTEAFF
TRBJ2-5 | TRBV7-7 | CASSLAPAQETQYF
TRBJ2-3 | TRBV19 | CASSTGAGTDTQYF
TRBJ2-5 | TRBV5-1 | CASSLTGTQQETQYF
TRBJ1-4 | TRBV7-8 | CASSSTGGNDVEKLFF
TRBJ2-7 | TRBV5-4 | CASSQQGDNYEQYF
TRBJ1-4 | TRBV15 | CATSRDGRSNEKLFF
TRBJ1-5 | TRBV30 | CAWSVSLGRYSNQPQHF
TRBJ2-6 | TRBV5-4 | CASSLGGQPNVLTF
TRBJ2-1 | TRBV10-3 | CAIRGTGLSESYNEQFF
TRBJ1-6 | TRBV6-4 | CASSEMKGGNSPLHF
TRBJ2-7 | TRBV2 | CASSSGPVGEQYF
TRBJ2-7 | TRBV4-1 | CASSQDPAGGRGEQYF
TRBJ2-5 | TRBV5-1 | CASSSSGGETQYF
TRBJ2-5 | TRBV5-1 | CASSSDRPQETQYF
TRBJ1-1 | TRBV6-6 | CASSTDRQAFF
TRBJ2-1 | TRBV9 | CASNTAAYNEQFF
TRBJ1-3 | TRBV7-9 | CASSLRDRRNTIYF
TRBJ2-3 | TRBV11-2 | CASSPQGVYSTDTQYF
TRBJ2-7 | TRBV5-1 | CASSYGTKSSYEQYF
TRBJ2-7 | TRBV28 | CASSLHGTYEQYF
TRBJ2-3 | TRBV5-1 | CASSPGQGNTDTQYF
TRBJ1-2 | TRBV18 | CASSPEGAGGGYTF
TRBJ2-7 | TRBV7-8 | CASSLVEGGNYEQYF
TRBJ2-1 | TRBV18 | CASSPRSSGATNEQFF
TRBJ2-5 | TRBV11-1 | CASSPLLGIETQYF
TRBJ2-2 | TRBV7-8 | CASSFLKGRGTGELFF
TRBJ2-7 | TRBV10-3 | CAISESGAYEQYF
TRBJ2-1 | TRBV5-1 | CASSFQDRGGNEQFF
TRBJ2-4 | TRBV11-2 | CASSPTLQGVDIQYF
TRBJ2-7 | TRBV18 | CASSPRGRGGYEQYF
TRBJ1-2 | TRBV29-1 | CSVSDTANYGYTF
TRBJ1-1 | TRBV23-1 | CASSQSIPRGVTEAFF
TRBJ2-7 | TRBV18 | CASSTNPDSYEQYF
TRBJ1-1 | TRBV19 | CASTMDRGTEAFF
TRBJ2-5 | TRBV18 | CASSPRDGQETQYF
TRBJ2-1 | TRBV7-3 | CASSLGTSGYNEQFF
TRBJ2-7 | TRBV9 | CASSPGILSYEQYF
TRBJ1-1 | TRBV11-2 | CASSPNRVYGTEAFF
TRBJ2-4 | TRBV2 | CASSVRLSIVDF
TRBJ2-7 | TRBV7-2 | CASSLRYEQYF
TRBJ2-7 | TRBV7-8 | CATKPSGDTYEQYF
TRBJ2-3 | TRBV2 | CASSERGDGTDTQYF
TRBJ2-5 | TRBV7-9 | CASSLGTGHETQYF
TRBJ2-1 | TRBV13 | CASSPAFGTNLQFF
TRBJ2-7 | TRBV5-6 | CASSYSYEQYF
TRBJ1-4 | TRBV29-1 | CSVGGPGGEKLFF
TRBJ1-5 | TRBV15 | CATSRDRGWDQPQHF